The T cell receptor beta chain described here comes from a study of T-cell reconstitution after alpha-beta-depleted transplantation in children. As it was prepared, the TCRbeta library received unique molecular identifiers. A single record per CDR3 protein comes from TCRdb applying MiXCR to the PCR reads. The sample lists about 500,000 distinct CDR3 sequences, 30% to 35% seen once, with more than 2% in the top ten. Specimen: PBMCs from the stem cell graft donor, collected from the stem cell graft. This TCR was sampled from a human donor who donated a stem cell graft to a child with aplastic anemia.

The CDR3 DNA sequence: TGTGCCAGCTCACCACCGGGGGGACCTAATGAAAAACTGTTTTTT. This gives the protein CASSPPGGPNEKLFF. V gene TRBV18 combines with J gene TRBJ1-4; possibly TRBD1 for D (5 bases). Germline V gives CDR1 KGHSH, CDR2 LQKENI. The CDR3 runs to 15 residues. Trimming removed 0 bases at V and 3 bases at J, with 8 bases between.